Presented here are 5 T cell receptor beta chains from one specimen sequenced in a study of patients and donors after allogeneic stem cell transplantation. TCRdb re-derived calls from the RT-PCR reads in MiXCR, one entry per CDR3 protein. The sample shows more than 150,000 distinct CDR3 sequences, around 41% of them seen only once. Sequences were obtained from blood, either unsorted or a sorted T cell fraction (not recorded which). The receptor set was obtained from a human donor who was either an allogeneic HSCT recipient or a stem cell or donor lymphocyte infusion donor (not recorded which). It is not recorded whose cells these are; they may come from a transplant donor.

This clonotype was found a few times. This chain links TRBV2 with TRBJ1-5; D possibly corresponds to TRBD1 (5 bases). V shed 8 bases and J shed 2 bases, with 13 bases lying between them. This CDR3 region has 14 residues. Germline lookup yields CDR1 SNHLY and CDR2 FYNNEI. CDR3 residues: CASELGGGNQPQHF. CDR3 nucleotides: TGTGCCAGCGAGTTGGGAGGGGGCAATCAGCCCCAGCATTTT.

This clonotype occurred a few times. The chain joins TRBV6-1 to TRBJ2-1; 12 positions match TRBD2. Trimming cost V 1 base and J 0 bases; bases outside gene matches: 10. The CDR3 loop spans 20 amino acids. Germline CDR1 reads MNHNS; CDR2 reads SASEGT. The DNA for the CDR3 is TGTGCCAGCAGTGAAGACAGGAGACTAGCGGGGGCCCTCTCCTACAATGAGCAGTTCTTC. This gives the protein CASSEDRRLAGALSYNEQFF.

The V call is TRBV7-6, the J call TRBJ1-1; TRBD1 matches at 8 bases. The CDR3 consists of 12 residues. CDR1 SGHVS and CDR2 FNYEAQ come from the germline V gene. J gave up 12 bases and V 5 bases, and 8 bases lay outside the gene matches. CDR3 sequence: CASSPQGAKSFF. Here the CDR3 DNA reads TGTGCCAGCAGCCCCCAGGGGGCGAAGTCTTTCTTT.

Written as DNA, the CDR3 is TGCGCCAGCAGCCAAGAAGGCTGGGCCAATGAGCAGTTCTTC. Its protein product is CASSQEGWANEQFF. The chain uses TRBV4-3 and TRBJ2-1, with no clear D. Germline V CDR1 and CDR2: LGHNA, YSLEER. This CDR3 spans 14 amino acids. V was pared by 0 bases and J by 6 bases, with 9 bases between.

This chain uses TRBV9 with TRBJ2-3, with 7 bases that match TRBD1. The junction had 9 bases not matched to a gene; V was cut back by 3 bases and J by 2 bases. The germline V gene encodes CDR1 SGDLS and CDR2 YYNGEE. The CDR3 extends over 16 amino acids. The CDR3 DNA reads TGTGCCAGCAGCGCCCGACAGGGAGCCCTCACAGATACGCAGTATTTT. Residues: CASSARQGALTDTQYF.